The 26 T cell receptor beta chains presented below share a single source sample, sequenced in a study of blood T cell repertoires in COVID-19. Assay used: immunoSEQ multiplex PCR; TCRdb lists only in-frame clones, some missing. Among about 200,000 clones listed, roughly 84% were seen once. Sequenced material: peripheral blood. These TCRs come from a man aged 40-49 years with active or convalescent COVID-19.

The chain is built from TRBV28 and TRBJ1-2; TRBD1 might be the D (6 bases). CDR3 length equals 12 residues. Germline CDR1 MDHEN, CDR2 SYDVKM. Trimming cost V 2 bases and J 8 bases, with 9 bases left between them. DNA of the CDR3: TGTGCCAGCAGTTTACTACAGGGAGGCTACACCTTC. This gives the protein CASSLLQGGYTF.

The rearrangement uses TRBV5-6 and TRBJ1-4; TRBD1 agrees at 11 bases. The CDR3 runs 16 residues. Germline trimming cut 1 base from V and 7 bases from J; bases unmatched to any gene: 6. The germline CDR1 and CDR2 sequences are SGHDT and YYEEEE. The CDR3: CASSLSKDRGREKLFF. The CDR3 nucleotides are TGTGCCAGCAGCTTGAGTAAGGACAGGGGGCGTGAAAAACTGTTTTTT.

The chain uses TRBV19 and TRBJ1-1, with D maybe TRBD1 (5 bases). Trimming cost V 0 bases and J 4 bases, with 12 bases left between them. The CDR3 loop spans 15 amino acids. Germline V gene lookup returns CDR1 LNHDA and CDR2 SQIVND (reference sequence). CDR3 bases: TGTGCCAGTAGTATAGATGCAGGGCCGACCACTGAAGCTTTCTTT. It translates to CASSIDAGPTTEAFF. Together with reference TRBV19 and TRBJ1-1, the CDR3 gives the full variable domain: DGGITQSPKYLFRKEGQNVTLSCEQNLNHDAMYWYRQDPGQGLRLIYYSQIVNDFQKGDIAEGYSVSREKKESFPLTVTSAQKNPTAFYLCASSIDAGPTTEAFFGQGTRLTVV.

The chain is built from TRBV28 and TRBJ2-1; 7 bases are a match to TRBD2. J lost 12 bases, V lost 6 bases, and 8 bases had no gene match. Looked up from germline, CDR1 is MDHEN and CDR2 is SYDVKM. CDR3 length: 12 residues. CDR3 residues: CASRPGGLRQFF. The CDR3 nucleotides are TGTGCCAGCAGACCCGGGGGACTAAGGCAGTTCTTC.

The chain is built from TRBV4-1 and TRBJ1-1; D perhaps matches TRBD1 (6 bases). Germline V CDR1 and CDR2: MGHRA, YSYEKL. The CDR3 has 15 amino acids. V was shortened by 4 bases and J by 8 bases, with 20 bases between the two germline ends. CDR3: CASSLRQATRTEAFF. In DNA form, the CDR3 reads TGCGCCAGCAGCCTACGACAGGCTACCCGAACAGAAGCTTTCTTT.

The sample holds one count of this clone. The chain is built from TRBV19 and TRBJ1-5; maybe TRBD1 (6 bases). V was shortened by 5 bases and J by 7 bases, with 18 bases between the two germline ends. The CDR3 sequence is 15 residues long. Germline V gene data show CDR1 as LNHDA and CDR2 as SQIVND (reference sequence). The DNA of the CDR3 is TGTGCCAGTAGTCCCGAGGGGGGGTCGTGGCAGCCCCAGCATTTT. Protein sequence: CASSPEGGSWQPQHF.

The chain joins TRBV4-1 to TRBJ2-3; possibly TRBD2 for D (5 bases). Germline CDR1 is MGHRA and CDR2 is YSYEKL. CDR3 length: 14 residues. Trimming took off 4 bases at V and 8 bases at J, with 16 bases between the two ends. CDR3 sequence (DNA): TGCGCCAGCAGCCCCATGATTGCGGGCGCTACGCAGTATTTT. Its protein is CASSPMIAGATQYF.

The CDR3, as DNA: TGTGCCAGCAGTAACTCCCGACGGGGCGGGAGGGACTACGAGCAGTACTTC. Amino acids: CASSNSRRGGRDYEQYF. V is TRBV28 and J is TRBJ2-7; 9 positions agree with TRBD2. In germline, CDR1 is MDHEN, CDR2 SYDVKM. Trimming took 5 bases from V and 3 from J; bases not matched to a gene: 14. The CDR3 covers 17 residues.

This chain joins TRBV10-2 and TRBJ2-3; 8 bases agree with TRBD2. V lost 0 bases, J lost 6 bases, and 8 bases stayed unmatched. Germline lookup yields CDR1 WSHSY and CDR2 SAAADI. The CDR3 totals 16 residues. CDR3 DNA sequence: TGCGCCAGCAGTGAGTCGCCCCGGGCGGGGGGCGATACGCAGTATTTT. Translated: CASSESPRAGGDTQYF.

The V gene is TRBV9, the J gene TRBJ2-3; 8 nucleotides match TRBD1. Trimming took 2 bases from V and 1 from J; bases not matched to a gene: 6. Germline V gene lookup returns CDR1 SGDLS and CDR2 YYNGEE. The CDR3 length is 16 residues. In DNA form, the CDR3 reads TGTGCCAGCAGCGTCACTGACAGGGGTGGCACAGATACGCAGTATTTT. Translated: CASSVTDRGGTDTQYF.

The chain uses TRBV7-2 and TRBJ2-2; D is ambiguous. V lost 1 base to trimming and J lost 3 bases, with 9 bases between them. Germline V gene lookup returns CDR1 SGHTA and CDR2 FQGNSA. The CDR3 has 15 amino acids. The CDR3 spells CASSLVTGYTGELFF. The CDR3 bases are TGTGCCAGCAGCTTAGTTACGGGTTACACCGGGGAGCTGTTTTTT.

In DNA form, the CDR3 reads TGTGCCAGCAGTCGAAATTACCTCCTCGGGCAAGAGACCCAGTACTTC. Translated: CASSRNYLLGQETQYF. V and J are TRBV6-6 and TRBJ2-5; D remains unclear. The germline V and J ends were trimmed by 5 bases and 2 bases, with 18 bases remaining between them. The CDR3 spans 16 residues. CDR1 is MNHNY, CDR2 SVGAGI, per germline (reference sequence).

This clone has only a few counts. The CDR3 bases are TGTGCCAGCAGCTTCGCCACTAGCGGGAGCTCCTACAATGAGCAGTTCTTC. Translated, it gives CASSFATSGSSYNEQFF. V is TRBV11-2 and J is TRBJ2-1; TRBD2 matches 11 bases. Germline CDR1 is SGHAT and CDR2 is FQNNGV. V shed 3 bases and J 0 bases; nucleotides not matched to a gene: 4. The CDR3 spans 17 residues.

The V call is TRBV7-2, the J call TRBJ1-3; a weak D match, TRBD1 (5 bases). The CDR3 is 17 amino acids. Germline V gene data show CDR1 as SGHTA and CDR2 as FQGNSA. Trimming stripped 5 bases from V and 3 bases from J, with 20 bases between. Here the CDR3 DNA reads TGTGCCAGCAGCGAAGAAGGTGGAGGGGTATTTGGAAACACCATATATTTT. Protein sequence: CASSEEGGGVFGNTIYF. Variable domain in full (rest from reference TRBV7-2 and TRBJ1-3): GAGVSQSPSNKVTEKGKDVELRCDPISGHTALYWYRQSLGQGLEFLIYFQGNSAPDKSGLPSDRFSAERTGGSVSTLTIQRTQQEDSAVYLCASSEEGGGVFGNTIYFGEGSWLTVV.

As for this clone: At one end, the junction sequence differs from germline, possibly due to a read error. The chain recombines TRBV7-8 with TRBJ1-3, with TRBD1 matching 7 bases. The length of the CDR3 is 15 residues. CDR1 and CDR2 from the germline V gene are SGHVS and FQNEAQ. The CDR3 reads CASTLDTGAGNTIYF. Here the CDR3 DNA reads TGTGCCAGCACCTTAGATACAGGGGCTGGAAACACCATATATTTT.

The chain carries TRBV2 and TRBJ2-3; 10 bases are a match to TRBD1. Germline-derived CDR1 and CDR2 are SNHLY and FYNNEI. The CDR3 consists of 15 residues. After removal of 6 bases from V and 5 bases from J, the junction contained 8 bases not matched to a gene. CDR3: CASRAGTGVIDTQYF. DNA for the CDR3: TGTGCCAGCAGGGCCGGGACAGGGGTAATAGATACGCAGTATTTT.

In DNA, the CDR3 is TGTGCCAGCGGGGAAGTTGGGGTAGCGGGAGGATCCACCGGGGAGCTGTTTTTT. Encoded protein: CASGEVGVAGGSTGELFF. The chain joins TRBV9 to TRBJ2-2, with 10 bases identical to TRBD2. The CDR3 loop spans 18 amino acids. Germline V CDR1 and CDR2: SGDLS, YYNGEE. Losses at the gene ends were 7 bases for V and 4 bases for J; bases not matched to a gene: 16.

This rearrangement joins TRBV9 to TRBJ1-2, with a possible D match to TRBD1 (6 bases). CDR3 size: 15 residues. The V and J ends lost 2 bases and 1 base respectively, with 12 bases between them. The V gene's germline CDR1 is SGDLS and CDR2 YYNGEE. As DNA, the CDR3 is TGTGCCAGCAGCGTTCAGGGGAATAGTAACTATGGCTACACCTTC. This gives the protein CASSVQGNSNYGYTF. Full variable domain (rest looked up from reference TRBV9 and TRBJ1-2): DSGVTQTPKHLITATGQRVTLRCSPRSGDLSVYWYQQSLDQGLQFLIQYYNGEERAKGNILERFSAQQFPDLHSELNLSSLELGDSALYFCASSVQGNSNYGYTFGSGTRLTVV.

The J gene is TRBJ2-7, the V gene TRBV13; D perhaps matches TRBD2 (6 bases). This CDR3 comprises 13 residues. CDR1 and CDR2 (germline): PRHDT, FYEKMQ (reference sequence). V was pared by 3 bases and J by 6 bases, with 12 bases between. This CDR3 reads CASSFSAGIEQYF. CDR3 coding DNA: TGTGCCAGCAGCTTCTCGGCGGGGATCGAGCAGTACTTC.

The rearrangement joins TRBV5-1 to TRBJ2-4; weak D call: TRBD2 (6 bases). CDR1 SGHRS and CDR2 YFSETQ come from the germline V gene. This CDR3 has 19 residues. V lost 1 base and J 2 bases, leaving 22 bases between the germline ends. In DNA, the CDR3 is TGCGCCAGCAGCTTGTCGTCTAGCGAATATTTAATTACCAAAAACATTCAGTACTTC. Its translation: CASSLSSSEYLITKNIQYF.

The genes are TRBV15 and TRBJ2-6, with D uncertain. V was pared by 0 bases and J by 0 bases, with 12 bases between. The CDR3 runs 18 residues. CDR1 is LNHNV and CDR2 is YYDKDF in the germline V gene (reference sequence). In nucleotides, the CDR3 is TGTGCCACCAGCAGAGAACCCAGGTCTGGCTCTGGGGCCAACGTCCTGACTTTC. It translates to CATSREPRSGSGANVLTF.

The chain carries TRBV7-2 and TRBJ2-1, with 11 bases aligning to TRBD1. The CDR3 is 15 residues long. Trimming at V came to 5 bases and at J to 7 bases, leaving 7 bases not matched to a gene. Germline V gene data show CDR1 as SGHTA and CDR2 as FQGNSA. CDR3 DNA sequence: TGTGCCAGCAGCCTAGGGACAGGGGGATGGAATGAGCAGTTCTTC. Encoded protein: CASSLGTGGWNEQFF.

CDR3: CASSGSGGYNEQFF. CDR3 DNA sequence: TGTGCCAGTTCTGGCAGCGGGGGATACAATGAGCAGTTCTTC. This chain joins TRBV24-1 and TRBJ2-1; 8 bases line up with TRBD2. The CDR3 is 14 amino acids. Germline V gives CDR1 KGHDR, CDR2 SFDVKD. V shed 11 bases and J 4 bases; nucleotides not matched to a gene: 9.

The chain is built from TRBV27 and TRBJ2-1; D perhaps matches TRBD1 (6 bases). Trimming took 1 base from V and 7 from J, leaving 17 bases between them. The CDR3 has 16 amino acids. Per germline, CDR1 MNHEY and CDR2 SMNVEV (reference sequence). CDR3: CASSLWGQGIGNEQFF. The CDR3 region has the DNA TGTGCCAGCAGTTTATGGGGTCAGGGGATTGGGAATGAGCAGTTCTTC.

The rearrangement links TRBV29-1 to TRBJ2-1, with 13 bases matching TRBD2. The ends lost 6 bases at V and 4 bases at J; junction bases unmatched: 6. Germline CDR1 and CDR2: SQVTM and ANQGSEA. This CDR3 contains 15 residues. The CDR3 loop is CSVAGTSGKYNEQFF. Written as DNA, the CDR3 is TGCAGCGTCGCCGGGACTAGCGGGAAATACAATGAGCAGTTCTTC.

As DNA, the CDR3 is TGTGCCAGTCTCTCGGGGAAGGTGGGCCCTGAAGCTTTCTTT. This encodes CASLSGKVGPEAFF. V and J are TRBV19 and TRBJ1-1; D not certain. The CDR3 consists of 14 residues. Trimming pared 8 bases from V and 6 bases from J, leaving 19 bases between. Per the germline V gene, CDR1 is LNHDA and CDR2 is SQIVND (reference sequence).